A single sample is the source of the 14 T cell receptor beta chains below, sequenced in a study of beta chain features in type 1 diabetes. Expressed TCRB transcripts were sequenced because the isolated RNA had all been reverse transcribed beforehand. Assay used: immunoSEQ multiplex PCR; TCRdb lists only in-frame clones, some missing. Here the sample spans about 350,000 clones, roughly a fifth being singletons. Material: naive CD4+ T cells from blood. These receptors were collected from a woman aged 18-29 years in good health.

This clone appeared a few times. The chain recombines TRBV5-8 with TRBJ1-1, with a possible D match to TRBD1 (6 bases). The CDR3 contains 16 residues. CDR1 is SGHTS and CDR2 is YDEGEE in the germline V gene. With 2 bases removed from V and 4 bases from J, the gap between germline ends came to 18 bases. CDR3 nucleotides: TGTGCCAGCAGCTTAACCAGGGGATCGGGAAGCACTGAAGCTTTCTTT. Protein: CASSLTRGSGSTEAFF.

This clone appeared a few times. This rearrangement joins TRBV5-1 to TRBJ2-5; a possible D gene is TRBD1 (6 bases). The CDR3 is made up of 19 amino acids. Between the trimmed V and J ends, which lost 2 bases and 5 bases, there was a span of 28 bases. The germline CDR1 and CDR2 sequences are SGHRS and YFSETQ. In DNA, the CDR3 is TGCGCCAGCAGCTTTCAGAAGCCGGGACACCAAATGGGGGTCGAGACCCAGTACTTC. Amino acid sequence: CASSFQKPGHQMGVETQYF.

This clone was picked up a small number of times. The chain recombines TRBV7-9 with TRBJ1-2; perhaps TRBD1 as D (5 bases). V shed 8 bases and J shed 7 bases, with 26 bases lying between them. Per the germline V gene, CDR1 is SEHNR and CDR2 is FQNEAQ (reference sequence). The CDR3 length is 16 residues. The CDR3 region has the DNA TGTGCCAGCGGTTACCCCTCGATAGGGGAATCGCTTGGCTACACCTTC. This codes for CASGYPSIGESLGYTF.

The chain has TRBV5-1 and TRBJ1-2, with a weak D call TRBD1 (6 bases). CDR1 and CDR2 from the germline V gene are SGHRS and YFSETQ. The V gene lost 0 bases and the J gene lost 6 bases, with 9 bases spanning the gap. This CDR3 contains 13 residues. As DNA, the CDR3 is TGCGCCAGCAGCTTGGACAGGGTGGATGGCTACACCTTC. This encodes CASSLDRVDGYTF.

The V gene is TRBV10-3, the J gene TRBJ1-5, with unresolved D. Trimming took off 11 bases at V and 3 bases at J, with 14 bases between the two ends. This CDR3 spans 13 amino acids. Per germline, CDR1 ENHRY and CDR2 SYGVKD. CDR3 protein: CASSTQSNQPQHF. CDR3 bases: TGTGCCTCCTCCACCCAGTCCAATCAGCCCCAGCATTTT.

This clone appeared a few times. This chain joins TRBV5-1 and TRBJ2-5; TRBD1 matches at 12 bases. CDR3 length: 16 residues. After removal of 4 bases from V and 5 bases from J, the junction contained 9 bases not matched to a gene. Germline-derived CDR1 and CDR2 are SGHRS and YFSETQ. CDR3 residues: CASSKGQGAPLETQYF. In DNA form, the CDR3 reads TGCGCCAGCAGCAAGGGACAGGGGGCGCCCCTCGAGACCCAGTACTTC.

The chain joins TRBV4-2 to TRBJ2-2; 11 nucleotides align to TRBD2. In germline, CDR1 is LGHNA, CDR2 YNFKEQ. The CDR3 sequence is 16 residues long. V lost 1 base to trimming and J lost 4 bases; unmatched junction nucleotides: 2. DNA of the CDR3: TGTGCCAGCAGCCAAGGGACTAGCGGGTTCACCGGGGAGCTGTTTTTT. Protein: CASSQGTSGFTGELFF.

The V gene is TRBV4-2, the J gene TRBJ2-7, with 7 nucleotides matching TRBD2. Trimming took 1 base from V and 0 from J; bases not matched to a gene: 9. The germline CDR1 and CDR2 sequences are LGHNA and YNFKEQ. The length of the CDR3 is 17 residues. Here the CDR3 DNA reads TGTGCCAGCAGCCAAGCTGTTCCAGCGGGATTCTCCTACGAGCAGTACTTC. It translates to CASSQAVPAGFSYEQYF.

CDR3 DNA: TGTGCCAGCAGCCCCGGCGTTCGGCTCGGGGAACGACAAGAGACCCAGTACTTC. Translated, it gives CASSPGVRLGERQETQYF. The rearrangement uses TRBV7-9 and TRBJ2-5; weak D call: TRBD2 (5 bases). Per the germline V gene, CDR1 is SEHNR and CDR2 is FQNEAQ (reference sequence). The length of the CDR3 is 18 residues. Trimming took 5 bases from V and 2 from J, leaving 24 bases between them.

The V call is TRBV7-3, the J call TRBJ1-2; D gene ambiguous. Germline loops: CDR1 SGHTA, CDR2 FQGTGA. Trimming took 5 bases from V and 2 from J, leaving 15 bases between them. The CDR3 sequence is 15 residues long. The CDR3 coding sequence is TGTGCCAGCAGCCCTTCCCCGACGGAGAACTATGGCTACACCTTC. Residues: CASSPSPTENYGYTF.

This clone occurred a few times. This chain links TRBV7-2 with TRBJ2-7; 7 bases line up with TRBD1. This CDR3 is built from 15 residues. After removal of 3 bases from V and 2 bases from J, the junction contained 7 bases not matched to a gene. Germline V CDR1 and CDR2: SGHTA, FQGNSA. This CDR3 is CASSLGGTATYEQYF. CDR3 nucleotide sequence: TGTGCCAGCAGCTTGGGTGGGACAGCAACCTACGAGCAGTACTTC. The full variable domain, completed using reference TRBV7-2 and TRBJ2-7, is GAGVSQSPSNKVTEKGKDVELRCDPISGHTALYWYRQSLGQGLEFLIYFQGNSAPDKSGLPSDRFSAERTGGSVSTLTIQRTQQEDSAVYLCASSLGGTATYEQYFGPGTRLTVT.

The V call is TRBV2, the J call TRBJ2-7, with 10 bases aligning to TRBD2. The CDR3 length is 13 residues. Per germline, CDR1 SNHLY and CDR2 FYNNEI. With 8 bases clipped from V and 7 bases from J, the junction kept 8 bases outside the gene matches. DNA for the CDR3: TGTGCCAGCGGACTAGCGGCCACTGGGGAGCAGTACTTC. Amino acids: CASGLAATGEQYF.

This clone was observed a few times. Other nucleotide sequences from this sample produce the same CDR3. The CDR3 sequence: CASSLGGGSYNEQFF. Written as DNA, the CDR3 is TGCGCCAGCAGCTTGGGCGGGGGTTCCTACAATGAGCAGTTCTTC. The rearrangement uses TRBV5-1 and TRBJ2-1, with TRBD2 matching over 7 bases. Trimming took 0 bases from V and 1 from J; bases not matched to a gene: 1. The germline V gene encodes CDR1 SGHRS and CDR2 YFSETQ. The CDR3 runs 15 residues.

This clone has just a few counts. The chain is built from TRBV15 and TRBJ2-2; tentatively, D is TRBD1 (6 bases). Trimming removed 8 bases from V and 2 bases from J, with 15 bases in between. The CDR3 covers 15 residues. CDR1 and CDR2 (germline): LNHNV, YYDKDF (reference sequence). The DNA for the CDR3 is TGTGCCACCGTCTCCAGGACAGAAAACACCGGGGAGCTGTTTTTT. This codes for CATVSRTENTGELFF.